A single sample is the source of the 16 T cell receptor beta chains below, sequenced in a study of post-analysis software for immune sequencing data. Regarding the study as a whole: Elevated frequency relative to controls characterized roughly five TRBV segments in patients, TRBV5-6, TRBV5-1 and TRBV20-1 among them.

Incorporated into the TCR beta cDNA libraries were unique molecular identifiers, which served to reduce PCR and sequencing biases. TCRdb redid the calling of the PCR reads with MiXCR, one entry per CDR3 protein. The sample has 600,000 to 750,000 distinct CDR3 sequences, approximately 60% seen once. Their cognate antigens are unknown. The source material was blood. The origin of the receptors is a girl aged 2-10 years with multiple sclerosis.

The V call is TRBV11-2, the J call TRBJ1-2, with a weak D call TRBD1 (6 bases). Germline CDR1 and CDR2: SGHAT and FQNNGV. The CDR3 is made up of 13 amino acids. V was clipped by 5 bases and J by 7 bases, with 14 bases between them. The CDR3 DNA reads TGTGCCAGCAGCGGGGGCGGACTTATTGGCTACACCTTC. Its translation: CASSGGGLIGYTF. Using reference TRBV11-2 and TRBJ1-2 for the parts outside the CDR3, the full variable domain is EAGVAQSPRYKIIEKRQSVAFWCNPISGHATLYWYQQILGQGPKLLIQFQNNGVVDDSQLPKDRFSAERLKGVDSTLKIQPAKLEDSAVYLCASSGGGLIGYTFGSGTRLTVV.

This clonotype was seen a few times. This rearrangement joins TRBV20-1 to TRBJ2-3, with 16 bases lining up with TRBD2. This CDR3 has 17 amino acids. The germline V gene encodes CDR1 DFQATT and CDR2 SNEGSKA (reference sequence). V lost 1 base, J lost 5 bases, and 6 bases stayed unmatched. The CDR3 sequence: CSARVGTSGRAQDTQYF. The CDR3 region has the DNA TGCAGTGCTAGAGTTGGGACTAGCGGGAGGGCCCAAGATACGCAGTATTTT.

In this sample, this clonotype turned up a few times. V usage is TRBV7-2 and J usage is TRBJ2-1; 8 bases map to TRBD2. Unmatched junction bases numbered 9, after V lost 5 bases and J lost 15 bases. The CDR3 length is 12 residues. Germline V gene data show CDR1 as SGHTA and CDR2 as FQGNSA. The CDR3 DNA is TGTGCCAGCAGCCCCAGGACTAGCTACGCGTTCTTC. Translation: CASSPRTSYAFF.

There are a few counts of this clonotype. For the CDR3, the DNA is TGTGCCAGCAGTTACGTTAGGACTTATGGCTACACCTTC. It codes for CASSYVRTYGYTF. This chain joins TRBV6-5 and TRBJ1-2, with D unresolved. Germline CDR1 reads MNHEY; CDR2 reads SVGAGI. The CDR3 has 13 amino acids. The V and J ends lost 2 bases and 5 bases respectively, with 9 bases between them.

This clonotype was detected a few times. The chain links TRBV7-2 to TRBJ1-2; possibly TRBD1 for D (5 bases). V lost 5 bases to trimming and J lost 2 bases, with 12 bases between them. Germline V gene lookup returns CDR1 SGHTA and CDR2 FQGNSA. The CDR3 covers 14 residues. CDR3: CASSQGRVNYGYTF. CDR3 coding DNA: TGTGCCAGCAGCCAGGGCAGGGTAAACTATGGCTACACCTTC.

This clonotype was counted a few times. The rearrangement uses TRBV29-1 and TRBJ1-2, with D perhaps matching TRBD1 (5 bases). The CDR3 has 14 residues. Between the trimmed V and J ends, which lost 0 bases and 8 bases, there was a span of 16 bases. Germline values: CDR1 SQVTM, CDR2 ANQGSEA. The CDR3 region is CSVEDLPGGSGYTF. CDR3 DNA sequence: TGCAGCGTTGAAGATCTTCCGGGGGGGAGCGGCTACACCTTC.

This chain connects TRBV28 to TRBJ2-7, with TRBD1 matching over 7 bases. This CDR3 spans 14 amino acids. Germline V gene data show CDR1 as MDHEN and CDR2 as SYDVKM. J lost 0 bases, V lost 6 bases, and 5 bases had no gene match. The CDR3 DNA reads as TGTGCCAGCAGCCGGACAGGAGCCTCCTACGAGCAGTACTTC. Residues: CASSRTGASYEQYF.

The rearrangement uses TRBV7-6 and TRBJ2-3; tentatively, D is TRBD1 or TRBD2 (5 bases each). V lost 5 bases and J 4 bases, leaving 19 bases between the germline ends. CDR1 is SGHVS and CDR2 is FNYEAQ in the germline V gene. The CDR3 loop spans 16 amino acids. CDR3 in DNA: TGTGCCAGCAGCCTTAGACCGAGGGGTAGCGCAGATACGCAGTATTTT. Amino acid sequence: CASSLRPRGSADTQYF.

The rearrangement uses TRBV7-2 and TRBJ1-2, with 8 bases matching TRBD1. This CDR3 is 13 amino acids long. Trimming at V came to 6 bases and at J to 8 bases, leaving 8 bases not matched to a gene. The germline V gene encodes CDR1 SGHTA and CDR2 FQGNSA. In nucleotides, the CDR3 is TGTGCCAGCAGGACGACAGGGGCTGAAGGCTACACCTTC. Amino acids: CASRTTGAEGYTF.

The J gene is TRBJ2-2, the V gene TRBV29-1; either TRBD1 or TRBD2 may fit D (5 bases each). CDR1 and CDR2 from the germline V gene are SQVTM and ANQGSEA. The CDR3 sequence is 14 residues long. V lost 4 bases and J lost 4, with 13 bases in between. The CDR3 DNA sequence: TGCAGCGTTGGTAGGGGCCGGGGCACCGGGGAGCTGTTTTTT. Its protein is CSVGRGRGTGELFF.

The gene calls are TRBV10-2 and TRBJ1-2; a possible D gene is TRBD1 (6 bases). CDR1 is WSHSY and CDR2 is SAAADI in the germline V gene. The CDR3 sequence is 16 residues long. The ends were cut back, 3 bases at V and 3 bases at J, with 17 bases in the middle. In DNA, the CDR3 is TGCGCCAGCAGTGATAAAATGACAGGCACACACTATGGCTACACCTTC. Its protein is CASSDKMTGTHYGYTF.

This chain connects TRBV3-1 to TRBJ2-5, with TRBD2 identical over 9 bases. Germline V gene lookup returns CDR1 LGHDT and CDR2 YNNKEL (reference sequence). The CDR3 runs to 15 residues. The junction had 5 bases not matched to a gene; V was cut back by 4 bases and J by 2 bases. The CDR3 DNA follows: TGTGCCAGCAGCCGAGTTAGCGGGGGACAAGAGACCCAGTACTTC. Translation gives CASSRVSGGQETQYF.

The genes are TRBV20-1 and TRBJ1-2; D remains unclear. Germline V gene sequence: CDR1 DFQATT, CDR2 SNEGSKA (reference sequence). This CDR3 is 12 amino acids long. The CDR3 region has the DNA TGCAGCCCCCTGAGCGGAGGGAACGGCTACACCTTC. Its protein product is CSPLSGGNGYTF.

The chain couples TRBV6-5 to TRBJ2-1, with D perhaps matching TRBD1 (5 bases). Deletions cut 1 base from V and 7 bases from J, with 11 bases between. The germline gives CDR1 MNHEY, CDR2 SVGAGI. This CDR3 region has 14 residues. As DNA, the CDR3 is TGTGCCAGCAGTTACTTCGTGGGGCATAATGAGCAGTTCTTC. Encoded protein: CASSYFVGHNEQFF.

The CDR3 DNA reads as TGTGCCAGCACCTGGGAGGTGAGCACAGATACGCAGTATTTT. It is translated as CASTWEVSTDTQYF. The rearrangement joins TRBV12-3 or TRBV12-4 to TRBJ2-3; D might be TRBD2 (6 bases). The CDR3 has 14 amino acids. The V gene lost 7 bases and the J gene lost 0 bases, with 11 bases spanning the gap.

The chain carries TRBV15 and TRBJ2-5; D call uncertain. This CDR3 is built from 12 residues. V lost 0 bases to trimming and J lost 7 bases, with 6 bases between them. The germline gives CDR1 LNHNV, CDR2 YYDKDF (reference sequence). This CDR3 reads CATSRDLGTQYF. The CDR3 coding sequence is TGTGCCACCAGCAGAGATTTGGGGACCCAGTACTTC.